This entry is about one TCR beta chain. The antigen remains unidentified. Sorted-subset replicate PCR reactions contained roughly 190 ng DNA, corresponding to some 29,000 T cell genomes. Repertoires were generated with immunoSEQ multiplex PCR, while TCRdb's copy carries only in-frame clones and drops some. The table lists approximately 1.1 million clones, roughly 74% of them singletons. This sample is drawn from a study of shared clonotypes between healthy human individuals. Findings of the study overall: The generation probabilities recorded for non-shared clonotypes fell below those of clonotypes shared by all four donors. Limitation of the genetic and exposure-history diversity represented came from the few donors.

Trimming took 4 bases from V and 7 from J; bases not matched to a gene: 12. The CDR3 is 17 amino acids. Germline V gives CDR1 SGHDT, CDR2 YYEEEE. The investigators split CD4+ cells into a CD45RA+ naive subset and a CD45RA-negative memory subset. This sequence originates from a man between 18 and 29 years old in good health. Some clones in this sample may be carry-over from other donors' samples. The chain joins TRBV5-6 to TRBJ2-1; 12 bases fit TRBD2. Sequenced sample: memory CD4+ T cells from PBMCs. Subset meaning: CD45RA-negative fraction. CDR3 DNA: TGTGCCAGCAGCGCTCCCCGGACTAGCGGGAAGGGGAATGAGCAGTTCTTC. Residues: CASSAPRTSGKGNEQFF. Combining the CDR3 with reference TRBV5-6 and TRBJ2-1 gives the whole variable domain DAGVTQSPTHLIKTRGQQVTLRCSPKSGHDTVSWYQQALGQGPQFIFQYYEEEERQRGNFPDRFSGHQFPNYSSELNVNALLLGDSALYLCASSAPRTSGKGNEQFFGPGTRLTVL.